The source of this TCR beta chain is a study of blood T cell repertoires in COVID-19. The CDR3 loop spans 14 amino acids. Germline V gene lookup returns CDR1 MNHEY and CDR2 SVGAGI. The trim removed 7 bases at V and 9 bases at J, leaving 10 bases unmatched. In the original processing: Amplification of reference gene primers provided the estimated nucleated cell counts. Produced via immunoSEQ multiplex PCR; TCRdb's table is partial and in-frame only. V and J calls and clone size are those listed in that table; D and trimming were worked out from the DNA. Of 130,000 to 150,000 clones in the sample, about 84% were seen once.

The chain has TRBV6-5 and TRBJ2-1; the match to TRBD1 covers 9 bases. The sequenced material came from peripheral blood. This clonotype was obtained from a human donor in a cohort sampled during active COVID-19. The CDR3, as DNA: TGTGCCAGCACTCACCGGGACAGGGCTCGTGAGCAGTTCTTC. It is translated as CASTHRDRAREQFF.